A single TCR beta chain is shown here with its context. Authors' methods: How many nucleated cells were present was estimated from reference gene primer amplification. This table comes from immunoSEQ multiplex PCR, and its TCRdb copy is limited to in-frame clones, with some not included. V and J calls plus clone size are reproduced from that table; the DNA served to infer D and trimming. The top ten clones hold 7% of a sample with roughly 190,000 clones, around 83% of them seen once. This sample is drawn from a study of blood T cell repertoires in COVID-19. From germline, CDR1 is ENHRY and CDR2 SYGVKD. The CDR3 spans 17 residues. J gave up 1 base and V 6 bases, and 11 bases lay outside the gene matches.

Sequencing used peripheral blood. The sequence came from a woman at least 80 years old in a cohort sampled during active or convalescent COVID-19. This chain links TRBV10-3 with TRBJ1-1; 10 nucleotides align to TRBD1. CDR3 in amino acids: CAIRGDRGYIGNTEAFF. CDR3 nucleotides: TGTGCCATCAGGGGGGACAGGGGTTATATAGGGAACACTGAAGCTTTCTTT.